The rows below give T cell receptor beta chains drawn from one sample of a study of radiotherapy plus CTLA-4 blockade in lung cancer. Sequencing was performed with immunoSEQ multiplex PCR; in TCRdb, only in-frame clones are kept and a portion is missing. Seen here are approximately 75,000 clones, 78% observed once, and the top ten hold about 6.7%. The sequenced sample was peripheral blood, obtained from a patient treated with radiotherapy plus ipilimumab. Receptors originate from a human donor with non-small cell lung cancer who had a complete response to radiotherapy plus ipilimumab. Both conserved end residues are part of each CDR3. A D gene is named only where the DNA matches it firmly. Rows may omit the clone size; those that give it use once, few, many or a size class.

TRBV10-2	TRBJ2-7	TRBD2	once	TGCGCCAGCAGTGGACAGCGGGGCGAGCAGTACTTC	CASSGQRGEQYF
TRBV19	TRBJ1-1	-	-	TGTGCCAGTAGTATGACGAACACTGAAGCTTTCTTT	CASSMTNTEAFF
TRBV4-3	TRBJ1-2	-	-	TGCGCCAGCAGCCCGTCAGACGAGAGAGGGAATGGCTACACCTTC	CASSPSDERGNGYTF
TRBV6-1	TRBJ1-1	-	-	TGTGCCAGCAGTGAAACAAAACTCTCAGCTTTCTTT	CASSETKLSAFF
TRBV29-1	TRBJ1-4	TRBD1	-	TGCAGCGTAACGGGCACAGGGGGGCTCCGTTTGGAAAAACTGTTTTTT	CSVTGTGGLRLEKLFF
TRBV7-2	TRBJ2-5	TRBD1	-	TGTGCCAGCAGCCCTCCGACAGGGGCTGCGGCCCAGTACTTC	CASSPPTGAAAQYF
TRBV5-8	TRBJ2-6	TRBD1	few	TGTGCCAGCAGCCACGACAGGGCTGGGGCCAACGTCCTGACTTTC	CASSHDRAGANVLTF
TRBV5-6	TRBJ1-3	-	-	TGTGCCAGCAGCTTGCGGGGGGCGCGAGGAAACACCATATATTTT	CASSLRGARGNTIYF
TRBV14	TRBJ1-3	-	-	TGTGCCAGCAGTCTTAGGAGTATCTCTGGAAACACCATATATTTT	CASSLRSISGNTIYF
TRBV25-1	TRBJ1-5	-	-	TGTGCCAGCAGTGAAGGGGGGTTTCGCAATCAGCCCCAGCATTTT	CASSEGGFRNQPQHF
TRBV10-1	TRBJ2-3	TRBD2	once	TGCGCCAGCAGTGATTCGGGAGGGCCGGATACGCAGTATTTT	CASSDSGGPDTQYF
TRBV6-5	TRBJ1-1	-	-	TGTGCCAGCAGCCCCCACGGGTGGTACACTGAAGCTTCCTTT	CASSPHGWYTEASF
TRBV10-2	TRBJ2-3	-	-	TGCGCCAGCACCAAGACCCGAACGCCAGATACGCAGTATTTT	CASTKTRTPDTQYF
TRBV6-5	TRBJ1-2	-	-	TGTGCCAGCAGTTACTCGTCCGAAGATGGCTACACCTTC	CASSYSSEDGYTF
TRBV7-9	TRBJ2-3	-	-	TGTGCCAGCAGCCATTGGGGGCGGGGAAGGCGCACAGATACGCAGTATTTT	CASSHWGRGRRTDTQYF
TRBV7-2	TRBJ2-3	-	-	TGTGCCAGCAGCTTAGGGGTTAGCACAGATACGCAGTATTTT	CASSLGVSTDTQYF
TRBV6-1	TRBJ2-3	TRBD2	once	TGTGCCAGCAGTGACGGGACTAGCGGGAGTCGGGCAGATACGCAGTATTTT	CASSDGTSGSRADTQYF
TRBV30	TRBJ2-1	TRBD2	-	TGTGCCTGGAGTTATGGACTAGCGGGGGGGGTTGAGCAGTTCTTC	CAWSYGLAGGVEQFF
TRBV10-3	TRBJ1-1	-	-	TGTGCCATCAGTCGGGGGAACACTGAAGCTTTCTTT	CAISRGNTEAFF
TRBV5-1	TRBJ2-5	-	few	TGCGCCAGCAGCTTCTTAACAGGGACACAAGAGACCCAGTACTTC	CASSFLTGTQETQYF
TRBV10-3	TRBJ1-2	-	few	TGTGCCATCAGCCATGACAATAACTATGGCTACACCTTC	CAISHDNNYGYTF
TRBV19	TRBJ2-7	TRBD2	-	TGTGCCAGTAGTAATATAGCGGGGGCTTTCGACGAGCAGTACTTC	CASSNIAGAFDEQYF
TRBV2	TRBJ1-5	TRBD1	-	TGTGCCAGCAGTGAAGCGCTTCGGGGGTGGGGGCGAGGGGGCCTGAGTCAGCCCCAGCATTTT	CASSEALRGWGRGGLSQPQHF
TRBV18	TRBJ2-5	TRBD2	-	TGTGCCAGCTCACAACTAGCGGGAGGGGAGACCCAGTACTTC	CASSQLAGGETQYF
TRBV19	TRBJ1-1	-	-	TGTGCCAGTACTGTCTACCTGGGGGAGGGGACTGAAGCTTTCTTT	CASTVYLGEGTEAFF
TRBV10-3	TRBJ2-1	TRBD1	-	TGTGCCATCAGTGGTAAGGAGACAGGGAAAGGCAATGAGCAGTTCTTC	CAISGKETGKGNEQFF
TRBV27	TRBJ1-1	TRBD1	-	TGTGCCAGCAGTCCAGGTGGCAGGGGGACTGAAGCTTTCTTT	CASSPGGRGTEAFF
TRBV6-4	TRBJ2-1	TRBD2	once	TGTGCCAGCAGTGATGTCGGGACTAGCATAACCAATGAGCAGTTCTTC	CASSDVGTSITNEQFF
TRBV27	TRBJ2-7	TRBD1	-	TGTGCCAGCAGTTCCCCGGGACAGGCCCTCCACGAGCAGTACTTC	CASSSPGQALHEQYF
TRBV29-1	TRBJ1-1	-	-	TGCAGCGTTGAAGAAGGTTGGGCTTCTGAAGCTTTCTTT	CSVEEGWASEAFF
TRBV20-1	TRBJ2-5	-	-	TGCAGTGCTTGGATTAAAGAGACCCAGTACTTC	CSAWIKETQYF
TRBV10-3	TRBJ2-1	-	-	TGTGCCATCAGTGAGCCCCTTGACCCTACCTACAATGAGCAGTTCTTC	CAISEPLDPTYNEQFF
TRBV5-6	TRBJ2-5	-	-	TGTGCCAGCAGTGGGCAGGGGTGGGAGACCCAGTACTTC	CASSGQGWETQYF
TRBV27	TRBJ1-1	TRBD1	-	TGTGCCAGCAGTTTATTAACAGGGGAGGCGGGGAACACTGAAGCTTTCTTT	CASSLLTGEAGNTEAFF
TRBV19	TRBJ1-4	-	-	TGTGCCAGTAGTTCCGACCAAGCAACTAATGAAAAACTGTTTTTT	CASSSDQATNEKLFF
TRBV11-2	TRBJ2-6	-	-	TGTGCCAGCAGCTCCCCTGGAGGGAGGAAAGGGGCCAACGTCCTGACTTTC	CASSSPGGRKGANVLTF
TRBV27	TRBJ2-6	-	-	TGTGCCAGCAGTTTGTATAGACAGATTTCTGGGGCCAACGTCCTGACTTTC	CASSLYRQISGANVLTF
TRBV18	TRBJ2-1	TRBD1	few	TGTGCCAGCTCACCAGGGACAGGGAACTCGAATGAGCAGTTCTTC	CASSPGTGNSNEQFF
TRBV6-5	TRBJ2-7	-	-	TGTGCCAGCACGGACAACTCAAGATTCTCCTACGAGCAGTACTTC	CASTDNSRFSYEQYF
TRBV9	TRBJ2-3	-	-	TGTGCCAGCACCGAGAGGGGGGCGGGTGGTACAGATACGCAGTATTTT	CASTERGAGGTDTQYF
TRBV25-1	TRBJ1-6	-	-	TGTGCCAGCACCCGGGGCTTTTATAATTCACCCCTCCACTTT	CASTRGFYNSPLHF
TRBV6-1	TRBJ2-1	-	-	TGTGCCAGCAGTGAAGTCATGGGCCACAATGAGCAGTTCTTC	CASSEVMGHNEQFF
TRBV7-9	TRBJ1-1	-	-	TGTGCCAGCAGACCCCAGGGTGGGACCACTGAAGCTTTCTTT	CASRPQGGTTEAFF
TRBV9	TRBJ1-2	TRBD1	-	TGTGCCAGCAGCGCCCCGGGACAGCCCTATGGCTACACCTTC	CASSAPGQPYGYTF
TRBV6-1	TRBJ1-1	-	-	TGTGCCAGCACTTTAGTGACAGGTCAAGCTTTCTTT	CASTLVTGQAFF
TRBV5-5	TRBJ1-1	-	-	TGTGCCAGCAGCCCCCGGGGTGAAATGGGCACTGAAGCTTTCTTT	CASSPRGEMGTEAFF
TRBV6-5	TRBJ1-2	-	once	TGTGCCAGCAGAACGGGGGGGGCGGGAAGGGGCTACACCTTC	CASRTGGAGRGYTF
TRBV11-2	TRBJ2-7	TRBD1	-	TGTGCCAGTGACCTGACAGGGACCGAGCAGTACTTC	CASDLTGTEQYF
TRBV6-5	TRBJ1-1	-	-	TGTGCCAGCAGTTACGGGGGGGGTGGGACTGAAGCTTTCTTT	CASSYGGGGTEAFF
TRBV23-1	TRBJ1-5	-	-	TGCGCCAGCAGTCAGTCCCCACCAGAAGGGGCCCATCAGCCCCAGCATTTT	CASSQSPPEGAHQPQHF